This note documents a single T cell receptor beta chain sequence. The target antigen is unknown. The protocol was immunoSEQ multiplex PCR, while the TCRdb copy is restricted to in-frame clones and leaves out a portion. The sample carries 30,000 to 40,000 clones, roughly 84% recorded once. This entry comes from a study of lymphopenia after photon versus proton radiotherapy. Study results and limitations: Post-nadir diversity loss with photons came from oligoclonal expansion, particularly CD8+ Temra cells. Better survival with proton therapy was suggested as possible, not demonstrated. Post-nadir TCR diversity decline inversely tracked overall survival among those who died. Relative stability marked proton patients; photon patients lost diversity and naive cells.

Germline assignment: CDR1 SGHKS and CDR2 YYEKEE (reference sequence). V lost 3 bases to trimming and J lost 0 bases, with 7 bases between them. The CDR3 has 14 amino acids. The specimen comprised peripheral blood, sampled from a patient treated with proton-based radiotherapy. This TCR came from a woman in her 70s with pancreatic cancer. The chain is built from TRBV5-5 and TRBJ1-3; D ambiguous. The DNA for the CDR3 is TGTGCCAGCAGCTCCCAGCCCTCTGGAAACACCATATATTTT. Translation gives CASSSQPSGNTIYF.